One and the same sample provided the 14 T cell receptor beta chains below, sequenced in a study of Graves' ophthalmopathy and Graves' hyperthyroidism. The study amplified TCR beta CDR3 regions using RNA transcripts. First-round RT-PCR used HTBI primers; second-round multiplex PCR followed. From the multiplex PCR reads, TCRdb called clonotypes with MiXCR, one entry per CDR3 protein. This table holds a few hundred thousand distinct CDR3 sequences, about 21% found once. The sequencing input was peripheral blood. Every receptor here comes from a woman under 30 with stable Graves' hyperthyroidism.

A remark on this clonotype: A single base separates this from a much larger clone, so it may be a read error. Given the absence of the conserved phenylalanine or tryptophan at the CDR3 end, a read error is likely. This chain links TRBV28 with TRBJ2-2; 9 bases fit TRBD2. Germline V lookup: CDR1 MDHEN, CDR2 SYDVKM. The CDR3 sequence is 16 residues long. Trimming cost V 3 bases and J 3 bases; bases outside gene matches: 5. This chain's CDR3 is CASSFSGRLYTGELFL. CDR3 DNA: TGTGCCAGCAGTTTCAGCGGGAGGCTGTACACCGGGGAGCTGTTTTTG.

The V call is TRBV6-1, the J call TRBJ1-2, with D possibly TRBD1 on 6 matching bases. This CDR3 has 15 residues. Between the trimmed V and J ends, which lost 2 bases and 0 bases, there was a span of 10 bases. The germline V gene encodes CDR1 MNHNS and CDR2 SASEGT. The chain's CDR3 is CASSEHGGPNYGYTF. The CDR3 DNA reads as TGTGCCAGCAGTGAACACGGGGGGCCTAACTATGGCTACACCTTC.

Here the CDR3 DNA reads TGTGCCTGGAGGATCTGGGGCGAGCAGTACTTC. Protein: CAWRIWGEQYF. This sequence joins TRBV30 and TRBJ2-7, with no clear D. Germline CDR1 reads GTSNPN; CDR2 reads SVGIG (reference sequence). V dropped 3 bases and J dropped 6 bases, with 9 bases sitting between them. The CDR3 consists of 11 residues.

The rearrangement joins TRBV6-1 to TRBJ1-2; perhaps TRBD1 as D (5 bases). Germline assignment: CDR1 MNHNS and CDR2 SASEGT. CDR3 length: 17 amino acids. V was pared by 7 bases and J by 5 bases, with 26 bases between. The CDR3, as DNA: TGTGCCAGCACTCAACGACGACGGGGGTCCCAGCATTATGGCTACACCTTC. It encodes CASTQRRRGSQHYGYTF.

The chain carries TRBV6-2 or TRBV6-3 and TRBJ1-6; no clear D. Germline V gene lookup returns CDR1 MNHEY and CDR2 SVGEGT. There are 13 residues in the CDR3. V was trimmed by 0 bases and J by 9 bases, leaving 6 bases between them. CDR3 nucleotides: TGTGCCAGCAGTTACTCATCATTTTCACCCCTCCACTTT. Amino acids: CASSYSSFSPLHF.

The sample holds many counts of this clonotype. V gene TRBV6-1 combines with J gene TRBJ2-7; 8 bases line up with TRBD2. The CDR3 is 13 amino acids. The trim removed 4 bases at V and 6 bases at J, leaving 5 bases unmatched. Germline loops: CDR1 MNHNS, CDR2 SASEGT. The DNA for the CDR3 is TGTGCCAGCAGTGGCGGGAGGCCGGGCGAGCAGTACTTC. Translated, it gives CASSGGRPGEQYF.

This clonotype was seen at least ten times. The rearrangement links TRBV4-3 to TRBJ2-7; tentative D call: TRBD2 (5 bases). This CDR3 contains 16 residues. V lost 1 base and J lost 3, with 16 bases in between. Per the germline V gene, CDR1 is LGHNA and CDR2 is YSLEER. CDR3 in amino acids: CASSQGPYGVSYEQYF. The CDR3 bases are TGCGCCAGCAGCCAAGGACCTTACGGGGTGAGCTACGAGCAGTACTTC.

The table lists this clonotype with many counts. V and J are TRBV15 and TRBJ1-1, with D uncertain. The ends were cut back, 0 bases at V and 5 bases at J, with 10 bases in the middle. This CDR3 is built from 14 residues. In germline, CDR1 is LNHNV, CDR2 YYDKDF (reference sequence). This CDR3 reads CATSRETGWTEAFF. The CDR3 nucleotides are TGTGCCACCAGCAGAGAGACGGGGTGGACTGAAGCTTTCTTT. The complete variable domain, with remaining parts taken from reference TRBV15 and TRBJ1-1, reads DAMVIQNPRYQVTQFGKPVTLSCSQTLNHNVMYWYQQKSSQAPKLLFHYYDKDFNNEADTPDNFQSRRPNTSFCFLDIRSPGLGDTAMYLCATSRETGWTEAFFGQGTRLTVV.

This clonotype was recorded at least ten times. The chain links TRBV5-1 to TRBJ2-7; 10 positions agree with TRBD2. CDR1 and CDR2 from the germline V gene are SGHRS and YFSETQ. Losses at the gene ends were 5 bases for V and 1 base for J; bases not matched to a gene: 3. The CDR3 runs to 14 residues. The CDR3 nucleotides are TGCGCCAGCAGACTAGCGGGGATATCCTACGAGCAGTACTTC. Its translation: CASRLAGISYEQYF.

This clonotype was seen repeatedly, ten times or more. V usage is TRBV20-1 and J usage is TRBJ1-1, with 8 positions matching TRBD1. CDR3 size: 14 residues. Germline V gene sequence: CDR1 DFQATT, CDR2 SNEGSKA (reference sequence). The trim removed 5 bases at V and 0 bases at J, leaving 5 bases unmatched. Here the CDR3 DNA reads TGCAGTGCTGCCCAGGGGGCCATGAACACTGAAGCTTTCTTT. This encodes CSAAQGAMNTEAFF.

Only a few counts were recorded for this clonotype. This chain connects TRBV20-1 to TRBJ1-6; 7 bases align to TRBD1. Germline CDR1 reads DFQATT; CDR2 reads SNEGSKA (reference sequence). V lost 3 bases to trimming and J lost 10 bases; unmatched junction nucleotides: 9. The CDR3 is 14 amino acids. The CDR3 region is CSARLSTGWSPLHF. The CDR3 DNA sequence: TGCAGTGCTAGGCTTTCGACAGGGTGGTCACCCCTCCACTTT.

There are many counts of this clonotype. This sequence joins TRBV3-1 and TRBJ1-1, with D maybe TRBD1 (6 bases). This CDR3 is 13 amino acids long. CDR1 is LGHDT, CDR2 YNNKEL, per germline (reference sequence). Trimming pared 8 bases from V and 5 bases from J, leaving 15 bases between. Written as DNA, the CDR3 is TGTGCCAGCCAAACTAGAGGGGGAACTGAAGCTTTCTTT. Its protein product is CASQTRGGTEAFF.

This clonotype was counted ten times or more. This sequence joins TRBV6-4 and TRBJ2-2, with 12 positions matching TRBD2. Germline assignment: CDR1 MRHNA and CDR2 SNTAGT. Losses at the gene ends were 3 bases for V and 5 bases for J; bases not matched to a gene: 1. There are 15 residues in the CDR3. The CDR3 DNA reads TGTGCCAGCAGTGAAGGGACTAGCGGGACCGGGGAGCTGTTTTTT. It codes for CASSEGTSGTGELFF.

The chain joins TRBV7-8 to TRBJ1-5, with D perhaps TRBD1 (6 bases). Looked up from germline, CDR1 is SGHVS and CDR2 is FQNEAQ. The CDR3 has 16 residues. Trimming removed 1 base at V and 6 bases at J, with 16 bases between. The CDR3 region has the DNA TGTGCCAGCAGCTTAGATTTCCGGGGGCTGACTCAGCCCCAGCATTTT. Protein sequence: CASSLDFRGLTQPQHF.